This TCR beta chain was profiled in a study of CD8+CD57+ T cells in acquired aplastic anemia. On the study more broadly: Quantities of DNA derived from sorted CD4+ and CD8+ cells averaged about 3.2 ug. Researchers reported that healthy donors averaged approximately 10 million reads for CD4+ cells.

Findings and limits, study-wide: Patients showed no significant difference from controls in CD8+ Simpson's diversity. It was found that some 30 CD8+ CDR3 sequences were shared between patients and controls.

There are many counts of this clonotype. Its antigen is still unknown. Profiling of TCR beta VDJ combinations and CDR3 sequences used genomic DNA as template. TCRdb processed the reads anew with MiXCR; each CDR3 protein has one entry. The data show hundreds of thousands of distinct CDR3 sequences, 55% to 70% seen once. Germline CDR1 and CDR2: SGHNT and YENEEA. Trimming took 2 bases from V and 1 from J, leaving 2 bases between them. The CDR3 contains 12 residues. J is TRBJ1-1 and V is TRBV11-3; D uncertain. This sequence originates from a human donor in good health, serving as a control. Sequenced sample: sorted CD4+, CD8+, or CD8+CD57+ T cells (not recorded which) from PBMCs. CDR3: CASSLRNTEAFF. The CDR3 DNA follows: TGTGCCAGCAGCTTAAGGAACACTGAAGCTTTCTTT.